Detailed here is one T cell receptor beta chain. The antigen is unknown. Some clones are missing from TCRdb's copy, which holds only in-frame ones; the method was immunoSEQ multiplex PCR. Here the sample spans about 65,000 clones, 92% being singletons. The germline CDR1 and CDR2 sequences are SGHNT and YENEEA. This CDR3 is 13 amino acids long. Trimming removed 0 bases from V and 10 bases from J, with 10 bases in between. This record belongs to a study of cytomegalovirus exposure and HLA in healthy donors. Study conclusions and caveats: Altogether, 150 or so TCR beta chains were recorded as cytomegalovirus-associated. Most TCR sequences were seen very rarely across donors, but some public TCRs occurred in many.

The clonotype originates from a woman younger than 35 in good health and CMV-seronegative. The rearrangement joins TRBV11-3 to TRBJ2-1, with D hard to call. The sequenced sample was PBMCs. The CDR3 DNA sequence: TGTGCCAGCAGCTTAGATAGACTGAGGGAGCAGTTCTTC. Residues: CASSLDRLREQFF.